A single sample is the source of the 3 T cell receptor beta chains below, sequenced in a study of shared clonotypes between healthy human individuals. Sequenced by immunoSEQ multiplex PCR; TCRdb stores in-frame clones only, minus some. This table has about 1 million clones, 65% to 80% appearing once. Sequenced: memory CD4+ T cells sorted from blood. The subset was: CD45RA-negative fraction. Every receptor here comes from a man aged 18-30 years in good health.

The rearrangement joins TRBV28 to TRBJ2-7, with TRBD2 matching 10 bases. CDR1 and CDR2 (germline): MDHEN, SYDVKM. Trimming cost V 8 bases and J 6 bases; bases outside gene matches: 10. The CDR3 runs to 14 residues. The CDR3 sequence is CASQRGGSLVEQYF. The CDR3 DNA is TGTGCCAGCCAGCGGGGGGGCTCTCTGGTCGAGCAGTACTTC.

The V call is TRBV2, the J call TRBJ2-1; 11 bases fit TRBD2. The germline CDR1 and CDR2 sequences are SNHLY and FYNNEI. This CDR3 has 15 residues. After removal of 6 bases from V and 5 bases from J, the junction contained 6 bases not matched to a gene. For the CDR3, the DNA is TGTGCCAGCAGCCAAACTAGCGGGGGAAACAATGAGCAGTTCTTC. Its protein product is CASSQTSGGNNEQFF.

This chain links TRBV30 with TRBJ2-3, with 10 nucleotides matching TRBD2. The CDR3 covers 15 residues. Germline CDR1 is GTSNPN and CDR2 is SVGIG (reference sequence). With V trimmed by 8 bases and J by 3 bases, 11 bases remained unmatched. The CDR3 nucleotides are TGTGCCCAGATGGGGCTAGCGGGGGCTACAGATACGCAGTATTTT. It translates to CAQMGLAGATDTQYF.